The rows below give T cell receptor beta chains drawn from one sample of a study of T cells after yellow fever vaccination. TCRdb re-derived calls from the 5' RACE reads in MiXCR, one entry per CDR3 protein. The sample holds around 530,000 distinct CDR3 sequences, roughly a sixth seen once. The source was PBMCs, collected about 5 days after the first yellow fever vaccination. These receptor sequences come from a man aged 18 to 35 who received the YFV17D yellow fever vaccine. The CDR3 runs from the conserved cysteine through the conserved F or W. The order of the fields is clone size, D gene, J gene, V gene, CDR3 protein, CDR3 DNA. The D gene is left open where the match is weak. Clone size is given for some rows only: seen once, a few or many times, or a class if the clone is expanded.

abundance: -
d_gene: -
j_gene: TRBJ1-2
v_gene: TRBV7-9
CDR3aa: CASSPSRYGYTF
CDR3nt: TGTGCCAGCAGCCCTTCCCGCTATGGCTACACCTTC

abundance: -
d_gene: TRBD1
j_gene: TRBJ2-1
v_gene: TRBV5-1
CDR3aa: CASSLAPGGSDEQFF
CDR3nt: TGCGCCAGCAGCTTGGCTCCAGGGGGATCGGATGAGCAGTTCTTC

abundance: -
d_gene: TRBD2
j_gene: TRBJ2-7
v_gene: TRBV7-2
CDR3aa: CASSLDPPGGIYEQYF
CDR3nt: TGTGCCAGCAGCTTAGATCCCCCGGGGGGAATCTACGAGCAGTACTTC

abundance: -
d_gene: -
j_gene: TRBJ2-5
v_gene: TRBV6-2/TRBV6-3
CDR3aa: CASSPHQQGQETQYF
CDR3nt: TGTGCCAGCAGCCCCCACCAGCAGGGTCAAGAGACCCAGTACTTC

abundance: -
d_gene: -
j_gene: TRBJ2-1
v_gene: TRBV5-1
CDR3aa: CASSLEYLTYNEQFF
CDR3nt: TGCGCCAGCAGCTTGGAATACCTAACCTACAATGAGCAGTTCTTC

abundance: many
d_gene: -
j_gene: TRBJ1-1
v_gene: TRBV4-3
CDR3aa: CASSLSPEGRNTEAFF
CDR3nt: TGCGCCAGCAGCCTGAGCCCAGAGGGTCGGAACACTGAAGCTTTCTTT

abundance: -
d_gene: TRBD1
j_gene: TRBJ1-5
v_gene: TRBV2
CDR3aa: CASSERQGAEPQHF
CDR3nt: TGTGCCAGCAGTGAGCGACAGGGGGCCGAGCCCCAGCATTTT

abundance: few
d_gene: TRBD1
j_gene: TRBJ1-5
v_gene: TRBV7-2
CDR3aa: CASSPHRGYQPQHF
CDR3nt: TGTGCCAGCAGCCCACACAGGGGATACCAGCCCCAGCATTTT

abundance: -
d_gene: -
j_gene: TRBJ1-1
v_gene: TRBV6-5
CDR3aa: CASSYSLGGRTEAFF
CDR3nt: TGTGCCAGCAGTTACTCGTTGGGGGGCAGGACTGAAGCTTTCTTT

abundance: few
d_gene: -
j_gene: TRBJ1-4
v_gene: TRBV7-2
CDR3aa: CASSGNLGAANEKLFF
CDR3nt: TGTGCCAGCAGCGGTAACCTTGGGGCGGCTAATGAAAAACTGTTTTTT

abundance: -
d_gene: -
j_gene: TRBJ2-1
v_gene: TRBV19
CDR3aa: CASRGPQDYNEQFF
CDR3nt: TGTGCCAGTAGAGGGCCCCAAGACTACAATGAGCAGTTCTTC

abundance: few
d_gene: TRBD1
j_gene: TRBJ2-6
v_gene: TRBV7-3
CDR3aa: CASSEGQGDVLTF
CDR3nt: TGTGCCAGCAGCGAAGGACAGGGCGACGTCCTGACTTTC

abundance: few
d_gene: TRBD2
j_gene: TRBJ2-2
v_gene: TRBV2
CDR3aa: CASSAREGGELFF
CDR3nt: TGTGCCAGCAGCGCCAGGGAGGGCGGGGAGCTGTTTTTT

abundance: few
d_gene: -
j_gene: TRBJ1-4
v_gene: TRBV6-5
CDR3aa: CASSYPQVDGAKLFF
CDR3nt: TGTGCCAGCAGTTACCCCCAGGTTGATGGGGCGAAACTGTTTTTT

abundance: few
d_gene: TRBD1
j_gene: TRBJ1-1
v_gene: TRBV7-2
CDR3aa: CASTEDRVNTEAFF
CDR3nt: TGCGCCAGCACCGAGGACAGGGTGAACACTGAAGCTTTCTTT

abundance: few
d_gene: TRBD2
j_gene: TRBJ2-1
v_gene: TRBV10-2
CDR3aa: CASRRGGSYNEQFF
CDR3nt: TGCGCCAGCAGACGGGGGGGCTCCTACAATGAGCAGTTCTTC

abundance: -
d_gene: -
j_gene: TRBJ2-7
v_gene: TRBV7-9
CDR3aa: CASSPWGSEQYF
CDR3nt: TGTGCCAGCAGCCCCTGGGGTTCCGAGCAGTACTTC

abundance: few
d_gene: TRBD1
j_gene: TRBJ2-7
v_gene: TRBV7-9
CDR3aa: CASSLPGTGGHEQYF
CDR3nt: TGTGCCAGCAGCTTACCCGGGACAGGGGGCCACGAGCAGTACTTC

abundance: few
d_gene: TRBD2
j_gene: TRBJ2-3
v_gene: TRBV5-1
CDR3aa: CASSTSGRTDTQYF
CDR3nt: TGCGCCAGCAGCACTAGCGGCCGCACAGATACGCAGTATTTT

abundance: -
d_gene: TRBD2
j_gene: TRBJ2-3
v_gene: TRBV7-2
CDR3aa: CASSLAGLAGFTDTQYF
CDR3nt: TGTGCCAGCAGCTTAGCCGGACTAGCGGGTTTCACAGATACGCAGTATTTT

abundance: few
d_gene: TRBD1
j_gene: TRBJ1-6
v_gene: TRBV5-1
CDR3aa: CASSPGQGDNSPLHF
CDR3nt: TGCGCCAGCAGCCCCGGACAGGGGGACAATTCACCCCTCCACTTT

abundance: -
d_gene: -
j_gene: TRBJ2-3
v_gene: TRBV7-6
CDR3aa: CASSLGLQSTSTDTQYF
CDR3nt: TGTGCCAGCAGCTTAGGCCTCCAGTCAACTAGCACAGATACGCAGTATTTT

abundance: many
d_gene: -
j_gene: TRBJ1-5
v_gene: TRBV2
CDR3aa: CASTGSISNQPQHF
CDR3nt: TGTGCCAGCACGGGAAGCATTAGCAATCAGCCCCAGCATTTT

abundance: many
d_gene: -
j_gene: TRBJ2-3
v_gene: TRBV5-1
CDR3aa: CASSLADSPSTDTQYF
CDR3nt: TGCGCCAGCAGCTTGGCCGACAGTCCCAGCACAGATACGCAGTATTTT

abundance: -
d_gene: -
j_gene: TRBJ2-7
v_gene: TRBV15
CDR3aa: CATSSHRSSYEQYF
CDR3nt: TGTGCCACCAGCTCACACAGGAGCTCCTACGAGCAGTACTTC

abundance: few
d_gene: TRBD2
j_gene: TRBJ2-3
v_gene: TRBV9
CDR3aa: CASSVGAGDSTDTQYF
CDR3nt: TGTGCCAGCAGCGTAGGAGCGGGGGACTCCACAGATACGCAGTATTTT

abundance: few
d_gene: -
j_gene: TRBJ1-6
v_gene: TRBV7-2
CDR3aa: CASSPPRGVSPLHF
CDR3nt: TGTGCCAGCAGCCCCCCCCGGGGCGTTTCACCCCTCCACTTT

abundance: -
d_gene: -
j_gene: TRBJ2-3
v_gene: TRBV7-2
CDR3aa: CASMIPTDTQYF
CDR3nt: TGTGCCAGCATGATCCCCACAGATACGCAGTATTTT

abundance: many
d_gene: -
j_gene: TRBJ2-1
v_gene: TRBV5-1
CDR3aa: CASSLAAGPGHNEQFF
CDR3nt: TGCGCCAGCAGCTTGGCTGCGGGGCCGGGGCACAATGAGCAGTTCTTC

abundance: few
d_gene: -
j_gene: TRBJ2-3
v_gene: TRBV4-3
CDR3aa: CASSQGRGRRTDTQYF
CDR3nt: TGCGCCAGCAGCCAAGGACGGGGGCGCCGCACAGATACGCAGTATTTT

abundance: -
d_gene: -
j_gene: TRBJ1-1
v_gene: TRBV18
CDR3aa: CASSQQSNTEAFF
CDR3nt: TGTGCCAGCTCACAACAGTCGAACACTGAAGCTTTCTTT

abundance: many
d_gene: -
j_gene: TRBJ2-1
v_gene: TRBV7-2
CDR3aa: CASSSLGVGVAYNEQFF
CDR3nt: TGTGCCAGCAGCTCCCTGGGGGTCGGGGTAGCCTACAATGAGCAGTTCTTC

abundance: -
d_gene: TRBD1
j_gene: TRBJ1-1
v_gene: TRBV3-1
CDR3aa: CASSQWDRANTEAFF
CDR3nt: TGTGCCAGCAGCCAGTGGGACAGGGCGAACACTGAAGCTTTCTTT

abundance: few
d_gene: -
j_gene: TRBJ2-7
v_gene: TRBV3-1
CDR3aa: CASSQGRTVTYEQYF
CDR3nt: TGTGCCAGCAGCCAAGGTCGTACGGTTACCTACGAGCAGTACTTC

abundance: -
d_gene: -
j_gene: TRBJ1-3
v_gene: TRBV7-8
CDR3aa: CASSQGQGPNSGNTIYF
CDR3nt: TGTGCCAGCAGCCAAGGGCAGGGACCTAACTCTGGAAACACCATATATTTT

abundance: few
d_gene: TRBD1
j_gene: TRBJ1-4
v_gene: TRBV7-9
CDR3aa: CASSPRTGGSEKLFF
CDR3nt: TGTGCCAGCAGCCCTCGGACAGGGGGGTCTGAAAAACTGTTTTTT

abundance: -
d_gene: -
j_gene: TRBJ1-2
v_gene: TRBV3-1
CDR3aa: CASSTRRVYGYTF
CDR3nt: TGTGCCAGCAGCACGCGGCGGGTCTATGGCTACACCTTC

abundance: -
d_gene: -
j_gene: TRBJ1-6
v_gene: TRBV4-1
CDR3aa: CASSQVKRDLSPLHF
CDR3nt: TGCGCCAGCAGCCAAGTAAAAAGGGACTTGTCACCCCTCCACTTT

abundance: -
d_gene: -
j_gene: TRBJ2-1
v_gene: TRBV13
CDR3aa: CASSLVFNEQFF
CDR3nt: TGTGCCAGCAGCCTAGTATTCAATGAGCAGTTCTTC